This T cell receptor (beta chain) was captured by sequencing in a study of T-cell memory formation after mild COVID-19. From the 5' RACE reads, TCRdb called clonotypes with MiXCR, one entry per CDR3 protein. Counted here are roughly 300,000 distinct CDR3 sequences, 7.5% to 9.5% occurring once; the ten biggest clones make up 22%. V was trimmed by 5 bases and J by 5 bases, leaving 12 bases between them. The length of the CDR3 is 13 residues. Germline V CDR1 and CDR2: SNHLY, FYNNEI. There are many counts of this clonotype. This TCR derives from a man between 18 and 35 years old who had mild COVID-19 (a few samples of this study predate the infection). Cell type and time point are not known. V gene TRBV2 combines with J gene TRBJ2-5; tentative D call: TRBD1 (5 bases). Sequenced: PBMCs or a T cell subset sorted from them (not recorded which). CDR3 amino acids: CASSPLGDETQYF. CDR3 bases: TGTGCCAGCAGTCCTCTAGGGGATGAGACCCAGTACTTC.